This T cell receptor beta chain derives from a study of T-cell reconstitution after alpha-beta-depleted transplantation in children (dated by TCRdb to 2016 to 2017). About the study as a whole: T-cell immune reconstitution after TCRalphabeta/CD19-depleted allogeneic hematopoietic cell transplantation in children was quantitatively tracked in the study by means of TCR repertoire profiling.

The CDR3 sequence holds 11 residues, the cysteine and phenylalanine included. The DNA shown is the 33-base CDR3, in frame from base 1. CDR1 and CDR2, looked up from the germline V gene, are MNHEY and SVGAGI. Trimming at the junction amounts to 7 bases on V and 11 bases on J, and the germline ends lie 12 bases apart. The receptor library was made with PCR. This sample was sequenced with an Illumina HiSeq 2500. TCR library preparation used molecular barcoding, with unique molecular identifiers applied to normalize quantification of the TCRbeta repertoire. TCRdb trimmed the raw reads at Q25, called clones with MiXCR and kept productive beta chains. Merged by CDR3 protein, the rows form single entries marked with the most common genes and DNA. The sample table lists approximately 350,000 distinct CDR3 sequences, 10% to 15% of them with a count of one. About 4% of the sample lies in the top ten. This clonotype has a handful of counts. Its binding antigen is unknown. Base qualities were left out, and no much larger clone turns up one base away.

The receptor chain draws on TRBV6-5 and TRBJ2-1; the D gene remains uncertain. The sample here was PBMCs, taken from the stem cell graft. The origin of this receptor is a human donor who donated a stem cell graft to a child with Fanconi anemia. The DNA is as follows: TGTGCCAGCAAGGATCTGCGGAAGCAGTTCTTC. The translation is CASKDLRKQFF.